The clone carrying this T cell receptor beta chain was observed at least ten times. As yet, its antigen is unknown. Fresh 10 ml peripheral blood yielded PBMCs. This sample is drawn from a study of T cells in Graves' hyperthyroidism and ophthalmopathy. This CDR3 is built from 17 residues. Germline V CDR1 and CDR2: SNHLY, FYNNEI. Trimming shortened V by 0 bases and J by 3 bases, and 17 bases separated the two germline ends. There were TCR beta CDR3 regions amplified from RNA transcripts. The study used the HTBI primer set for a first-round RT-PCR of the TCR CDR3. TCRdb independently ran MiXCR on the multiplex PCR reads; one entry per CDR3 protein. The table lists around 250,000 distinct CDR3 sequences, approximately 24% of them singletons. Study conclusions and caveats: The model made its ophthalmopathy prediction, and onset followed a median approximately 7 months later.

This TCR came from a woman aged 40 to 50 with Graves' ophthalmopathy. The chain has TRBV2 and TRBJ1-1; D is ambiguous. Sequenced: blood. CDR3 residues: CASSEALLGLPDTEAFF. The CDR3 bases are TGTGCCAGCAGTGAAGCGCTTCTAGGCCTTCCCGACACTGAAGCTTTCTTT.